A selection of T cell receptor beta chains follows, all from one sample in a study of T cell responses to AZD1222 COVID-19 vaccine. Clones were read by immunoSEQ multiplex PCR, and TCRdb kept only the in-frame ones, dropping some. The table has 95,000 to 100,000 clones, about 90% seen once; the top ten hold approximately 15%. This specimen consisted of peripheral blood, obtained on day 0 of AZD1222 vaccination. Source of these receptors: an adult in good health. Both conserved end residues are part of each CDR3. D genes are given only for firm matches. Only part of the rows carry a size: once, few, many, or a class if the clone is expanded.

V gene	D gene	J gene	clone size	CDR3 protein	CDR3 DNA
TRBV19	.	TRBJ1-2	.	CASETIPHGYTF	TGTGCCAGTGAAACTATACCTCATGGCTACACCTTC
TRBV2	.	TRBJ1-3	once	CASSSGQQWTIYF	TGTGCCAGCAGTTCTGGACAGCAATGGACCATATATTTT
TRBV30	TRBD2	TRBJ2-3	.	CAWGRGGPDTQYF	TGTGCCTGGGGTCGGGGGGGCCCAGATACGCAGTATTTT
TRBV27	.	TRBJ2-3	.	CASRPSDTDTQYF	TGTGCCAGCAGACCTAGCGACACAGATACGCAGTATTTT
TRBV6-5	.	TRBJ1-1	.	CASSSAEWTEAFF	TGTGCCAGCAGTAGTGCGGAGTGGACTGAAGCTTTCTTT
TRBV10-1	.	TRBJ1-4	.	CASSDGATNEKLFF	TGCGCCAGCAGTGATGGGGCAACTAATGAAAAACTGTTTTTT
TRBV5-3	.	TRBJ1-3	.	CARSKRTEAFGCGNTIYF	TGTGCCAGAAGCAAACGGACAGAAGCCTTTGGATGTGGAAACACCATATATTTT
TRBV28	TRBD1	TRBJ1-5	.	CASSSGQGRQPQHF	TGTGCCAGCAGTTCCGGACAGGGCAGACAGCCCCAGCATTTT
TRBV30	TRBD1	TRBJ1-2	.	CAWSVGTAYGYTF	TGTGCCTGGAGTGTCGGGACAGCTTATGGCTACACCTTC
TRBV10-3	TRBD1	TRBJ2-5	.	CAISDPGQPQETQYF	TGTGCCATCAGCGATCCGGGACAGCCCCAAGAGACCCAGTACTTC
TRBV2	.	TRBJ1-2	once	CASSGGPGRGYTF	TGTGCCAGCAGTGGTGGCCCGGGACGTGGCTACACCTTC
TRBV7-9	.	TRBJ2-7	.	CASSFTGGSYEQYF	TGTGCCAGCAGCTTCACGGGTGGTTCCTACGAGCAGTACTTC
TRBV5-4	.	TRBJ2-7	.	CASSLETAYEQYF	TGTGCCAGCAGCTTGGAGACTGCGTACGAGCAGTACTTC
TRBV5-1	.	TRBJ1-1	.	CASSFLGRETEAFF	TGCGCCAGCAGCTTTTTAGGGCGAGAAACTGAAGCTTTCTTT
TRBV7-9	.	TRBJ1-2	.	CASSFGQNYGYTF	TGTGCCAGCAGCTTTGGGCAGAACTATGGCTACACCTTC
TRBV27	.	TRBJ1-4	.	CASSPWGLRIEKLFF	TGTGCCAGCAGTCCCTGGGGGCTTCGTATTGAAAAACTGTTTTTT
TRBV4-1	.	TRBJ1-4	.	CASSQLTGRARVGEKLFF	TGCGCCAGCAGCCAACTTACCGGGAGAGCCAGGGTTGGTGAAAAACTGTTTTTT
TRBV27	.	TRBJ1-1	.	CASSFSGAGNTEAFF	TGTGCCAGCAGTTTTTCGGGGGCCGGGAACACTGAAGCTTTCTTT
TRBV27	TRBD2	TRBJ2-2	.	CASSSRTSDFGELFF	TGTGCCAGCAGTTCCCGGACTAGCGACTTCGGGGAGCTGTTTTTT
TRBV3-1/TRBV3-2	TRBD1	TRBJ1-2	.	CASSQTGTGGDGYTF	TGTGCCAGCAGCCAAACCGGGACAGGGGGGGATGGCTACACCTTC
TRBV6-6	.	TRBJ2-2	few	CASSIFSAGNTGELFF	TGTGCCAGCAGCATTTTTTCGGCGGGGAACACCGGGGAGCTGTTTTTT
TRBV7-2	.	TRBJ2-3	.	CASSFNSGTGADTQYF	TGTGCCAGCAGCTTCAACAGCGGCACGGGCGCAGATACGCAGTATTTT
TRBV27	.	TRBJ2-3	.	CASIRLTSTDTQYF	TGTGCCAGCATAAGACTGACTAGCACAGATACGCAGTATTTT
TRBV2	TRBD2	TRBJ2-7	.	CASRGTSGKGEQYF	TGTGCCAGCAGGGGGACTAGCGGGAAGGGCGAGCAGTACTTC
TRBV7-8	TRBD2	TRBJ2-5	.	CASSRRTSGILEEETQYF	TGTGCCAGCAGCCGTAGGACTAGCGGGATCCTTGAAGAAGAGACCCAGTACTTC
TRBV15	TRBD1	TRBJ1-5	once	CATSEGDRGQGGPQHF	TGTGCCACCAGCGAGGGCGACAGGGGGCAAGGTGGGCCCCAGCATTTT
TRBV5-4	TRBD2	TRBJ2-7	.	CASSLGTRQQEQYF	TGTGCCAGCAGCCTCGGGACTAGACAGCAAGAGCAGTACTTC
TRBV29-1	.	TRBJ2-7	.	CSGQSGGEWYF	TGCAGCGGTCAGAGTGGGGGAGAATGGTACTTC
TRBV28	TRBD1	TRBJ2-7	once	CASSAAGQGGEQYF	TGTGCCAGCAGTGCGGCCGGACAGGGTGGCGAGCAGTACTTC
TRBV28	.	TRBJ1-1	.	CASSLLAPGDGAFF	TGTGCCAGCAGTTTATTAGCTCCGGGAGATGGAGCTTTCTTT
TRBV5-1	.	TRBJ1-2	.	CASSLGSGESYGYTF	TGCGCCAGCAGCTTGGGGTCCGGGGAGTCCTATGGCTACACCTTC
TRBV6-6	.	TRBJ2-5	.	CASSYGGEETQYF	TGTGCCAGCAGTTACGGGGGAGAAGAGACCCAGTACTTC
TRBV2	.	TRBJ1-1	.	CASFLGMNTEAFF	TGTGCCAGCTTCTTAGGAATGAACACTGAAGCTTTCTTT
TRBV7-9	.	TRBJ1-1	.	CASSLENTEAFF	TGTGCCAGCAGCTTAGAGAACACTGAAGCTTTCTTT
TRBV6-5	.	TRBJ1-1	.	CASRYDLRGTTEAFF	TGTGCCAGCAGGTACGACTTGAGGGGGACCACTGAAGCTTTCTTT
TRBV19	TRBD1	TRBJ1-4	.	CATRGQLNEKLFF	TGTGCCACAAGGGGACAGCTTAATGAAAAACTGTTTTTT
TRBV7-2	.	TRBJ2-3	few	CASSLWPGTDTQYF	TGTGCCAGCAGCTTATGGCCGGGGACAGATACGCAGTATTTT
TRBV19	TRBD2	TRBJ2-7	.	CASSMVWASGSYEQYF	TGTGCCAGTAGTATGGTTTGGGCTAGCGGCTCCTACGAGCAGTACTTC
TRBV11-2	.	TRBJ2-7	once	CASSRLQGLLGEQYF	TGTGCCAGCAGCCGTCTTCAGGGTCTTTTAGGCGAGCAGTACTTC
TRBV6-6	TRBD1	TRBJ1-1	.	CASSYWPGTGEKAFF	TGTGCCAGCAGTTACTGGCCCGGGACAGGGGAAAAAGCTTTCTTT